The 22 T cell receptor beta chains below were found in one sample sequenced in a study of cytomegalovirus exposure and HLA in healthy donors. PCR used 60 Vbeta primers and 13 Jbeta primers. Here immunoSEQ multiplex PCR was the method, and the copy in TCRdb shows in-frame clones only, minus some. The table lists approximately 90,000 clones, roughly 73% of them singletons. The sequenced sample was PBMCs. Receptors originate from a boy under 18 in good health and CMV-seronegative.

Here the CDR3 reads CASSLRDSTYNEQFF. The CDR3 DNA reads TGTGCCAGCAGCTTACGGGACTCAACTTACAATGAGCAGTTCTTC. This chain links TRBV7-2 with TRBJ2-1; perhaps TRBD2 as D (6 bases). V lost 2 bases to trimming and J lost 4 bases, with 12 bases between them. The length of the CDR3 is 15 residues. Germline values: CDR1 SGHTA, CDR2 FQGNSA.

The rearrangement links TRBV7-9 to TRBJ2-1; TRBD2 matches at 10 bases. J gave up 1 base and V 5 bases, and 5 bases lay outside the gene matches. The CDR3 covers 16 residues. The germline CDR1 and CDR2 sequences are SEHNR and FQNEAQ (reference sequence). CDR3 in DNA: TGTGCCAGCAGCGCCCATAGCGGGAGGTCCTACAATGAGCAGTTCTTC. The encoded protein is CASSAHSGRSYNEQFF.

The rearrangement uses TRBV19 and TRBJ1-3; 7 bases fit TRBD1. V shed 6 bases and J 3 bases; nucleotides not matched to a gene: 5. Germline CDR1 reads LNHDA; CDR2 reads SQIVND (reference sequence). The CDR3 is 14 residues long. CDR3 nucleotide sequence: TGTGCCAGTAGGCCAGGGGGAAGTGGAAACACCATATATTTT. Protein sequence: CASRPGGSGNTIYF.

CDR3 residues: CASSQQREPIHEQFF. The DNA of the CDR3 is TGCGCCAGCAGCCAACAGCGGGAGCCCATCCATGAGCAGTTCTTC. The gene calls are TRBV4-3 and TRBJ2-1, with 8 nucleotides matching TRBD2. Germline V gives CDR1 LGHNA, CDR2 YSLEER. The CDR3 is 15 amino acids. V shed 2 bases, J shed 8 bases, and the junction held 8 bases outside the gene matches.

This chain joins TRBV5-1 and TRBJ2-1, with 7 nucleotides matching TRBD1. This CDR3 region has 15 residues. J was trimmed by 0 bases and V by 4 bases; bases with no gene match: 4. CDR1 and CDR2 from the germline V gene are SGHRS and YFSETQ. CDR3 protein: CASSDRATSYNEQFF. As DNA, the CDR3 is TGCGCCAGCAGCGACAGGGCGACCTCCTACAATGAGCAGTTCTTC.

The rearrangement uses TRBV30 and TRBJ2-7; a weak D match, TRBD2 (7 bases). This CDR3 is 13 amino acids long. V lost 5 bases, J lost 4 bases, and 15 bases lay in between. CDR1 and CDR2 (germline): GTSNPN, SVGIG (reference sequence). CDR3 in DNA: TGTGCCTGGGGGGCGGCGGGGGCGTACGAGCAGTACTTC. It specifies CAWGAAGAYEQYF.

This chain uses TRBV4-3 with TRBJ2-1; 7 bases agree with TRBD2. From germline, CDR1 is LGHNA and CDR2 YSLEER. Trimming removed 1 base from V and 10 bases from J; junction bases left unmatched: 19. The CDR3 has 18 amino acids. CDR3 nucleotides: TGCGCCAGCAGCCAAGTCCTTACTCTGGTCCAGCGGGAAGGCGAGCAGTTCTTC. Translation: CASSQVLTLVQREGEQFF.

This clone has only one observation. The chain carries TRBV4-1 and TRBJ1-2; tentative D call: TRBD1 (6 bases). Per germline, CDR1 MGHRA and CDR2 YSYEKL. With 3 bases removed from V and 5 bases from J, the gap between germline ends came to 28 bases. This CDR3 is built from 19 residues. The CDR3 DNA is TGCGCCAGCAGCCAGGTCGCGGGGGGGGCCCTCACTAGGGGATATGGCTACACCTTC. Amino acids: CASSQVAGGALTRGYGYTF.

The chain is built from TRBV28 and TRBJ1-6, with D possibly matching TRBD1 (5 bases). This CDR3 is built from 13 residues. CDR1 and CDR2 (germline): MDHEN, SYDVKM. Trimming shortened V by 6 bases and J by 10 bases, and 13 bases separated the two germline ends. Here the CDR3 DNA reads TGTGCCAGCAGGGGGCGGTGGGAATCACCCCTCCACTTT. Residues: CASRGRWESPLHF.

Note on this clone: The same CDR3 can be traced to other DNA sequences in this sample. J is TRBJ2-7 and V is TRBV29-1, with a possible D match to TRBD1 (6 bases). V was trimmed by 6 bases and J by 2 bases, leaving 11 bases between them. There are 12 residues in the CDR3. Germline CDR1 and CDR2: SQVTM and ANQGSEA. CDR3 loop: CSVRDTTYEQYF. The CDR3 DNA sequence: TGCAGCGTCAGGGACACTACCTACGAGCAGTACTTC.

The chain has TRBV28 and TRBJ1-1; 9 bases match TRBD1. CDR1 is MDHEN, CDR2 SYDVKM, per germline. The CDR3 is 14 amino acids. V lost 7 bases, J lost 1 base, and 4 bases stayed unmatched. Written as DNA, the CDR3 is TGTGCCAGCACCCTGACAGGGGGGAACACTGAAGCTTTCTTT. Translated, it gives CASTLTGGNTEAFF. The full variable domain, rest sourced from reference TRBV28 and TRBJ1-1, is DVKVTQSSRYLVKRTGEKVFLECVQDMDHENMFWYRQDPGLGLRLIYFSYDVKMKEKGDIPEGYSVSREKKERFSLILESASTNQTSMYLCASTLTGGNTEAFFGQGTRLTVV.

This clone has just a few counts. The chain has TRBV13 and TRBJ1-1, with unresolved D. This CDR3 has 14 amino acids. Germline V CDR1 and CDR2: PRHDT, FYEKMQ (reference sequence). V shed 8 bases and J shed 5 bases, with 18 bases lying between them. The CDR3 loop reads CASYPGGRGTEAFF. DNA of the CDR3: TGTGCCAGCTACCCGGGAGGTCGTGGGACTGAAGCTTTCTTT.

The chain links TRBV6-1 to TRBJ1-2, with D tentatively TRBD1 (6 bases). The CDR3 has 15 residues. Germline lookup yields CDR1 MNHNS and CDR2 SASEGT. V was clipped by 1 base and J by 4 bases, with 13 bases between them. The CDR3 reads CASSEDRVRSYGYTF. In nucleotides, the CDR3 is TGTGCCAGCAGTGAAGACAGGGTTCGTAGCTATGGCTACACCTTC.

The chain uses TRBV5-1 and TRBJ2-6; possible D gene TRBD1, 5 bases. Germline V gives CDR1 SGHRS, CDR2 YFSETQ. V was shortened by 5 bases and J by 1 base, with 7 bases between the two germline ends. The CDR3 contains 14 residues. The CDR3 here is CASRAGSGANVLTF. Here the CDR3 DNA reads TGCGCCAGCAGGGCAGGGTCTGGGGCCAACGTCCTGACTTTC.

The V gene is TRBV19, the J gene TRBJ1-5; D perhaps matches TRBD1 (5 bases). V lost 8 bases to trimming and J lost 2 bases, with 13 bases between them. The CDR3 is 14 amino acids. Germline CDR1 reads LNHDA; CDR2 reads SQIVND (reference sequence). The DNA of the CDR3 is TGTGCCAGTCGCCAGGGCGGTGGCAATCAGCCCCAGCATTTT. Protein: CASRQGGGNQPQHF.

The V and J genes are TRBV7-9 and TRBJ2-7; TRBD2 agrees at 7 bases. After removal of 4 bases from V and 0 bases from J, the junction contained 9 bases not matched to a gene. The CDR3 has 16 residues. The germline V gene has CDR1 SEHNR and CDR2 FQNEAQ (reference sequence). The CDR3 nucleotides read TGTGCCAGCAGCTGGGGATACGGACTAGACTCCTACGAGCAGTACTTC. Its translation is CASSWGYGLDSYEQYF.

The CDR3 loop is CAITGLETQYF. Written as DNA, the CDR3 is TGTGCCATCACAGGGCTGGAGACCCAGTACTTC. V gene TRBV6-1 combines with J gene TRBJ2-5; tentative D call: TRBD1 (6 bases). This CDR3 has 11 amino acids. Between the trimmed V and J ends, which lost 10 bases and 5 bases, there was a span of 11 bases. CDR1 is MNHNS, CDR2 SASEGT, per germline.

The chain carries TRBV6-6 and TRBJ2-2; TRBD2 might be the D (6 bases). The length of the CDR3 is 14 residues. The germline gives CDR1 MNHNY, CDR2 SVGAGI (reference sequence). Trimming pared 6 bases from V and 4 bases from J, leaving 12 bases between. CDR3 region: CASRIGRATGELFF. For the CDR3, the DNA is TGTGCCAGCAGAATCGGGAGAGCCACCGGGGAGCTGTTTTTT.

This clone has just one count. One junction end disagrees with the germline gene, perhaps due to a read error. The rearrangement links TRBV7-3 to TRBJ2-3; 15 bases map to TRBD2. In germline, CDR1 is SGHTA, CDR2 FQGTGA. The CDR3 runs to 19 residues. For the CDR3, the DNA is TGTGCCAGCAGCCTAACCGGGACTAGCGGGAGGCTACCCACAGATACGCAGTATTTT. This translates into CASSLTGTSGRLPTDTQYF.

This clone was counted a few times. This chain connects TRBV25-1 to TRBJ2-7; the match to TRBD1 covers 9 bases. The CDR3 has 14 residues. V was pared by 6 bases and J by 2 bases, with 5 bases of the junction left unmatched. The germline CDR1 and CDR2 sequences are MGHDK and SYGVNS. The CDR3 here is CASSRDRATYEQYF. The CDR3 nucleotides are TGTGCCAGCAGCCGGGACAGGGCTACCTACGAGCAGTACTTC.

This chain connects TRBV5-4 to TRBJ2-5, with TRBD2 identical over 7 bases. Per germline, CDR1 SGHNT and CDR2 YYREEE (reference sequence). The J segment lost 2 bases and the V segment lost 0 bases, leaving 10 bases of the junction unmatched. The CDR3 contains 17 residues. CDR3 residues: CASSLGLLLASQETQYF. The CDR3 coding sequence is TGTGCCAGCAGCTTGGGGCTATTACTAGCGAGTCAAGAGACCCAGTACTTC.

The V and J genes are TRBV7-9 and TRBJ2-4; 8 bases agree with TRBD1. CDR3 size: 14 residues. The germline V gene has CDR1 SEHNR and CDR2 FQNEAQ (reference sequence). The V gene end was trimmed by 5 bases and the J gene end by 7 bases; junction bases not matched to a gene: 7. CDR3 region: CASSLDRGINIQYF. For the CDR3, the DNA is TGTGCCAGCAGCCTTGACAGGGGTATCAACATTCAGTACTTC.